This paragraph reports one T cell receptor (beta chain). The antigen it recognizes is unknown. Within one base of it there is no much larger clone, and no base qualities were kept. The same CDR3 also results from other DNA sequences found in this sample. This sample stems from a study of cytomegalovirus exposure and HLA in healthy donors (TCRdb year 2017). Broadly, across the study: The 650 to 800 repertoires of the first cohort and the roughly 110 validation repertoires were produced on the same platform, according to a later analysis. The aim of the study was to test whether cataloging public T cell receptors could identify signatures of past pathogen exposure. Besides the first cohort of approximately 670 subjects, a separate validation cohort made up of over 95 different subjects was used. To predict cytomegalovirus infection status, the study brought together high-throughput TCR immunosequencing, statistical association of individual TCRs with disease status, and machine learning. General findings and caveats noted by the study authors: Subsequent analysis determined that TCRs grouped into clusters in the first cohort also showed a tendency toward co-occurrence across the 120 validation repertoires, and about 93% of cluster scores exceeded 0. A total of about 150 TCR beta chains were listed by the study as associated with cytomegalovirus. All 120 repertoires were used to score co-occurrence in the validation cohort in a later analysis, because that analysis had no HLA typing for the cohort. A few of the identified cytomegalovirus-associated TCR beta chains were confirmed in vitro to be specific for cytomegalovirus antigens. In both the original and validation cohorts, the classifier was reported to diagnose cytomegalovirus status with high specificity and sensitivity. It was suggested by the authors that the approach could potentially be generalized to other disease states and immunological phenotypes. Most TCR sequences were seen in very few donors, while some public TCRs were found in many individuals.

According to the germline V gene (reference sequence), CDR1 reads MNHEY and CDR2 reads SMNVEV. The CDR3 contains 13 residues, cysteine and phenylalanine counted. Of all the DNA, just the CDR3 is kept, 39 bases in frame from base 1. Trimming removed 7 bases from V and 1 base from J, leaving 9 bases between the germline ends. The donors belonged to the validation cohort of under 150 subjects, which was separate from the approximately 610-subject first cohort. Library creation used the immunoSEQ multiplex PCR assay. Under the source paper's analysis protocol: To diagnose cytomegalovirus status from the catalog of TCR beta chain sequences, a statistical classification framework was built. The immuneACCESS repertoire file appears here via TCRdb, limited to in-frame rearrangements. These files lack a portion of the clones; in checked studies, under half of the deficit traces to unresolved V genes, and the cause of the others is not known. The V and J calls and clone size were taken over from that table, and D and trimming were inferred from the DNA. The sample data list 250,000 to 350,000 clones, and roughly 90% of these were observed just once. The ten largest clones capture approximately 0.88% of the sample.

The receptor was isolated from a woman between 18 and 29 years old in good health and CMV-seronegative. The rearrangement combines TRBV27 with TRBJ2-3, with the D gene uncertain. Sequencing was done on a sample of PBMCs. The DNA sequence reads TGTGCCAGCATTGGGCAGGGCACAGATACGCAGTATTTT. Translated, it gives CASIGQGTDTQYF.